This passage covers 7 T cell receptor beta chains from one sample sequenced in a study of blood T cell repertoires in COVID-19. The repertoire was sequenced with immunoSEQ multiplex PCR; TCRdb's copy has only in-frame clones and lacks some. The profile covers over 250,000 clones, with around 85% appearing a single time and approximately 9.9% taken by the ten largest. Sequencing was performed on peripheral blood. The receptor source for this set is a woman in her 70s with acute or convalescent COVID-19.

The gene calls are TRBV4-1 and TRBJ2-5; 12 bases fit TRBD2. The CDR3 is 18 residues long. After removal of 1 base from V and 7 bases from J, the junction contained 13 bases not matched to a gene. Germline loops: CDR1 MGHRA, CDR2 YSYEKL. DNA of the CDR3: TGCGCCAGCAGCCAAGTTGAGACTAGCGGGGGCTTCGGCGGGACCCAGTACTTC. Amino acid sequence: CASSQVETSGGFGGTQYF.

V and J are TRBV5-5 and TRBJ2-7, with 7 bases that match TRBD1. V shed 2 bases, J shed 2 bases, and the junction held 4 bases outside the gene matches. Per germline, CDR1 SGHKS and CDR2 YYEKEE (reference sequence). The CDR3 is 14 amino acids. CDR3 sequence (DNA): TGTGCCAGCAGCTTCGGCAGGGGGACCTACGAGCAGTACTTC. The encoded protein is CASSFGRGTYEQYF.

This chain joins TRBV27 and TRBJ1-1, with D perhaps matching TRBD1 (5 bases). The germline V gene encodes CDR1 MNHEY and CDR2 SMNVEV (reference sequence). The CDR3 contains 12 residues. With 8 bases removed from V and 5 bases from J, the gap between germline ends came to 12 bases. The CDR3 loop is CASGHLSTEAFF. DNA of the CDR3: TGTGCCAGCGGACACCTGAGTACTGAAGCTTTCTTT.

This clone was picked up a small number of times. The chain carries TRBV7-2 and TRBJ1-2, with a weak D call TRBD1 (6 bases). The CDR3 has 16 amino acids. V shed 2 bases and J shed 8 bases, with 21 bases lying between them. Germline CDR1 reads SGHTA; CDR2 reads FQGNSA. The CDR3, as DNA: TGTGCCAGCAGCTTAAACCCCCCGGGGGGAGGGGGAGGCTACACCTTC. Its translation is CASSLNPPGGGGGYTF.

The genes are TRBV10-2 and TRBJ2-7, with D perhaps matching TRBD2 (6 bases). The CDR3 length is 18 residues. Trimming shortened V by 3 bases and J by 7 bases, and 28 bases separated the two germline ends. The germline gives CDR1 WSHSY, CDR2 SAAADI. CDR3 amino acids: CASSDGEARGGGLEEQYF. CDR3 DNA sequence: TGCGCCAGCAGTGATGGTGAAGCGCGGGGAGGAGGGTTGGAGGAGCAGTACTTC.

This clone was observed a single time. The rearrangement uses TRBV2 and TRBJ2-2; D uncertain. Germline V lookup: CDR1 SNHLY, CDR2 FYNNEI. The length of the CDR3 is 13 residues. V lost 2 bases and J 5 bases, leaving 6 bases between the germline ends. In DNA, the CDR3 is TGTGCCAGCAGTGAAACCAGGACCGGGGAGCTGTTTTTT. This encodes CASSETRTGELFF.

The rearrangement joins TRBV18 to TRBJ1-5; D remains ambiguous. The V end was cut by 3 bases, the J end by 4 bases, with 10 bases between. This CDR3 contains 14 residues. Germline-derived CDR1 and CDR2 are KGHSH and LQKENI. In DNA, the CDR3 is TGTGCCAGCTCACCGACCGCGACTAATCAGCCCCAGCATTTT. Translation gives CASSPTATNQPQHF.